The 14 T cell receptor beta chains listed next were all sequenced from one sample in a study of shared clonotypes between healthy human individuals. Measured with immunoSEQ multiplex PCR; TCRdb has only the in-frame clones, and not every one. The table records about 2.4 million clones, approximately 93% of them present only once. Sequencing input: naive CD4+ T cells from PBMCs. Described subset: CD45RA+ positively selected. The receptors shown here come from a man aged 18 to 29 in good health. Some clones in this sample may be carry-over from other donors' samples.

This chain uses TRBV10-1 with TRBJ2-2; 7 nucleotides align to TRBD2. The junction had 8 bases not matched to a gene; V was cut back by 6 bases and J by 4 bases. The CDR3 is 15 amino acids. Germline CDR1 and CDR2: WNHNN and SYGVQD (reference sequence). CDR3 sequence: CASSTGTKTTGELFF. DNA of the CDR3: TGCGCCAGCAGCACCGGGACTAAGACCACCGGGGAGCTGTTTTTT.

The rearrangement links TRBV28 to TRBJ1-2; 8 nucleotides match TRBD1. Germline V gene lookup returns CDR1 MDHEN and CDR2 SYDVKM. The CDR3 is 15 residues long. V was clipped by 5 bases and J by 7 bases; unmatched bases: 12. The DNA for the CDR3 is TGTGCCAGCAGTCGGCCGAGGGACAGGATGGTTGGCTACACCTTC. Its translation is CASSRPRDRMVGYTF.

Points on this clone: Other DNA sequences of this sample code for an identical CDR3. The chain uses TRBV6-1 and TRBJ1-5; 7 bases line up with TRBD1. Germline V lookup: CDR1 MNHNS, CDR2 SASEGT. With V trimmed by 3 bases and J by 6 bases, 2 bases remained unmatched. There are 13 residues in the CDR3. CDR3 residues: CASSETGRQPQHF. Written as DNA, the CDR3 is TGTGCCAGCAGTGAGACAGGGCGTCAGCCCCAGCATTTT.

This clone showed up just once. The V gene is TRBV6-1, the J gene TRBJ2-5, with D perhaps TRBD1 (6 bases). Trimming removed 3 bases at V and 0 bases at J, with 11 bases between. Germline-derived CDR1 and CDR2 are MNHNS and SASEGT. The CDR3 is 15 amino acids. As DNA, the CDR3 is TGTGCCAGCAGTGATGGGCAGGGGTACCAAGAGACCCAGTACTTC. It yields the protein CASSDGQGYQETQYF.

The chain has TRBV9 and TRBJ2-7; 12 nucleotides match TRBD2. Germline lookup yields CDR1 SGDLS and CDR2 YYNGEE. This CDR3 is built from 15 residues. J was trimmed by 1 base and V by 5 bases; bases with no gene match: 4. The CDR3 sequence is CASSRTSGDSYEQYF. The CDR3 bases are TGTGCCAGCAGTCGGACTAGCGGGGATTCCTACGAGCAGTACTTC.

In DNA, the CDR3 is TGTGCCAGCATTACACCGGGACAGGGAGAGACCCAGTACTTC. It yields the protein CASITPGQGETQYF. The chain uses TRBV2 and TRBJ2-5; 9 nucleotides match TRBD1. There are 14 residues in the CDR3. The ends lost 7 bases at V and 4 bases at J; junction bases unmatched: 7. Germline lookup yields CDR1 SNHLY and CDR2 FYNNEI.

The CDR3 loop is CASSAGTDYDEKLFF. As DNA, the CDR3 is TGTGCCAGCAGCGCCGGGACGGATTATGATGAAAAACTGTTTTTT. This chain connects TRBV9 to TRBJ1-4, with D possibly TRBD1 on 5 matching bases. V lost 3 bases and J 6 bases, leaving 15 bases between the germline ends. The germline CDR1 and CDR2 sequences are SGDLS and YYNGEE. CDR3 length equals 15 residues.

V usage is TRBV9 and J usage is TRBJ2-3; D is unresolved. Germline values: CDR1 SGDLS, CDR2 YYNGEE. Trimming left V 7 bases short and J 4 bases short, with 13 bases between. This CDR3 contains 13 residues. CDR3 protein: CASALGSPDTQYF. CDR3 in DNA: TGTGCCAGCGCACTCGGCAGCCCAGATACGCAGTATTTT.

This chain uses TRBV27 with TRBJ2-3, with 9 bases identical to TRBD1. The length of the CDR3 is 16 residues. The ends lost 5 bases at V and 1 base at J; junction bases unmatched: 7. CDR1 and CDR2 from the germline V gene are MNHEY and SMNVEV (reference sequence). The DNA for the CDR3 is TGTGCCAGCAGTCCCCACAGGGGGCGAGGCACAGATACGCAGTATTTT. Protein sequence: CASSPHRGRGTDTQYF.

This clone appeared a single time. V gene TRBV27 combines with J gene TRBJ1-1; maybe TRBD1 (6 bases). The CDR3 extends over 18 amino acids. Germline V gene lookup returns CDR1 MNHEY and CDR2 SMNVEV (reference sequence). V was cut by 3 bases and J by 1 base, with 21 bases left in between. In DNA, the CDR3 is TGTGCCAGCAGTTTGGGGGGCAGGAGTAAGGTCAGGAACACTGAAGCTTTCTTT. This gives the protein CASSLGGRSKVRNTEAFF.

The chain is built from TRBV18 and TRBJ2-5; 8 bases align to TRBD1. The CDR3 is 17 amino acids. The V segment lost 3 bases and the J segment 4 bases; nucleotides outside the gene matches: 13. Germline loops: CDR1 KGHSH, CDR2 LQKENI. In nucleotides, the CDR3 is TGTGCCAGCTCACCGGGGACAGGAGGGACGGGGACAGAGACCCAGTACTTC. Protein sequence: CASSPGTGGTGTETQYF.

This chain joins TRBV10-1 and TRBJ2-7, with D possibly TRBD1 on 6 matching bases. Germline V gene data show CDR1 as WNHNN and CDR2 as SYGVQD (reference sequence). V lost 3 bases and J 5 bases, leaving 11 bases between the germline ends. The CDR3 sequence is 13 residues long. The CDR3 here is CASSDRGIDEQYF. The CDR3 coding sequence is TGCGCCAGCAGTGATAGGGGGATCGACGAGCAGTACTTC.

The chain has TRBV15 and TRBJ2-3; 7 bases agree with TRBD1. After removal of 3 bases from V and 3 bases from J, the junction contained 6 bases not matched to a gene. CDR3 length: 15 amino acids. From germline, CDR1 is LNHNV and CDR2 YYDKDF (reference sequence). The CDR3 here is CATSSRDSRTDTQYF. CDR3 in DNA: TGTGCCACCAGCAGCCGGGACAGTCGGACAGATACGCAGTATTTT.

The V call is TRBV5-1, the J call TRBJ1-2, with 9 bases aligning to TRBD1. The CDR3 totals 15 residues. Germline CDR1 is SGHRS and CDR2 is YFSETQ. Trimming cost V 2 bases and J 1 base; bases outside gene matches: 3. The CDR3: CASSLRTGVNYGYTF. CDR3 in DNA: TGCGCCAGCAGCTTAAGGACAGGGGTTAACTATGGCTACACCTTC.